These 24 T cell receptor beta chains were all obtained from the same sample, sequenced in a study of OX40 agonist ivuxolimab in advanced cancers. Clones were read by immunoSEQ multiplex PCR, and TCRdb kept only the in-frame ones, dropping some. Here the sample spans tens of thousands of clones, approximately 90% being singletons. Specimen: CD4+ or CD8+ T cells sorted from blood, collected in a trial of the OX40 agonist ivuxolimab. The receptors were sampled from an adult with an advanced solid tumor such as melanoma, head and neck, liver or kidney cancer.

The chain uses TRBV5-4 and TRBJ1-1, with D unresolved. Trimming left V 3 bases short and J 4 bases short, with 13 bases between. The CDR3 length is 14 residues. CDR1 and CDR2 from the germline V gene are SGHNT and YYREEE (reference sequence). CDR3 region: CASSYTDTGTEAFF. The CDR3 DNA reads TGTGCCAGCAGCTATACCGATACCGGCACTGAAGCTTTCTTT.

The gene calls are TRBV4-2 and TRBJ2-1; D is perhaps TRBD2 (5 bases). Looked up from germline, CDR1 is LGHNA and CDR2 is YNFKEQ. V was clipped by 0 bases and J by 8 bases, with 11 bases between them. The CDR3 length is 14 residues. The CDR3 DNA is TGTGCCAGCAGCCAAGATCGGGGTATCTATGAGCAGTTCTTC. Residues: CASSQDRGIYEQFF.

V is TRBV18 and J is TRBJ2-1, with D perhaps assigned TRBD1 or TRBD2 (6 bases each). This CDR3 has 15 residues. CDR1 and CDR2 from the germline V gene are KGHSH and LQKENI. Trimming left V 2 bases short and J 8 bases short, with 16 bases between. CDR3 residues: CASSPRRGSTDEQFF. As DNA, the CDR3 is TGTGCCAGCTCACCAAGGAGGGGGAGTACAGATGAGCAGTTCTTC.

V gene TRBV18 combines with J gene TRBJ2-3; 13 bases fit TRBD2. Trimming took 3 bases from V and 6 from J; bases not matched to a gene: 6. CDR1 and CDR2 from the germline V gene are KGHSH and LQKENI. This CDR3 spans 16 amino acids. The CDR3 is CASSPPGLAGPDTQYF. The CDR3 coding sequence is TGTGCCAGCTCACCTCCGGGACTAGCGGGACCGGATACGCAGTATTTT.

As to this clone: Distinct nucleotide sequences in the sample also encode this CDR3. The CDR3 DNA reads TGTGCCAGCAGTTTATCTGGCAGGGAAGCTTTCTTT. Translating gives CASSLSGREAFF. V is TRBV28 and J is TRBJ1-1; D is ambiguous. The CDR3 loop spans 12 amino acids. The germline V gene encodes CDR1 MDHEN and CDR2 SYDVKM. V gave up 1 base and J gave up 8 bases, with 8 bases separating them.

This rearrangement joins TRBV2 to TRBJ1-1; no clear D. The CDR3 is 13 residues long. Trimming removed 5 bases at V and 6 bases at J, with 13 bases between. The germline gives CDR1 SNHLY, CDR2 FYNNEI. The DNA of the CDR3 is TGTGCCAGCAGTCCCGTCCCCAGAGCTGAAGCTTTCTTT. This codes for CASSPVPRAEAFF.

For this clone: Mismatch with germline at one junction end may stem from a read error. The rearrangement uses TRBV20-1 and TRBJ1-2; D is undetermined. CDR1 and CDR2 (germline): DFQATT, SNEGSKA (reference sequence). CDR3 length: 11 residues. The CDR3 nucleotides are TGCAGTGCTAGGGGTTCGGCAGTCTGGGGCTTC. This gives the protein CSARGSAVWGF.

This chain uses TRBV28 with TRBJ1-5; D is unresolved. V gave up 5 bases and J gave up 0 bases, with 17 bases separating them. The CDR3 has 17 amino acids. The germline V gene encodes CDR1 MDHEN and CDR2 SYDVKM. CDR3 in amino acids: CASSPMSGGYSNQPQHF. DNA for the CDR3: TGTGCCAGCAGTCCCATGTCGGGCGGATATAGCAATCAGCCCCAGCATTTT. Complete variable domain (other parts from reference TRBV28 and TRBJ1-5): DVKVTQSSRYLVKRTGEKVFLECVQDMDHENMFWYRQDPGLGLRLIYFSYDVKMKEKGDIPEGYSVSREKKERFSLILESASTNQTSMYLCASSPMSGGYSNQPQHFGDGTRLSIL.

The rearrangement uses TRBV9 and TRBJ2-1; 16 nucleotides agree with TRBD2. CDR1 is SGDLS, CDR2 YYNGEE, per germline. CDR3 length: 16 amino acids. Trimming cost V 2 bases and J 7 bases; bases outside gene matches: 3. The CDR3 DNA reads TGTGCCAGCAGCGTGGGACTAGCGGGAGGGGGAAATGAGCAGTTCTTC. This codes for CASSVGLAGGGNEQFF. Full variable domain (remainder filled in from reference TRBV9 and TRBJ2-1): DSGVTQTPKHLITATGQRVTLRCSPRSGDLSVYWYQQSLDQGLQFLIQYYNGEERAKGNILERFSAQQFPDLHSELNLSSLELGDSALYFCASSVGLAGGGNEQFFGPGTRLTVL.

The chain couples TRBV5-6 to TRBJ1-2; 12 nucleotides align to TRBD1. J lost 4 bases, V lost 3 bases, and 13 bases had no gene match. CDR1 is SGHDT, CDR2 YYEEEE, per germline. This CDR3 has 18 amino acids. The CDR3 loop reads CASSSNRDRGRSIYGYTF. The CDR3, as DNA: TGTGCCAGCAGCTCGAACCGGGACAGGGGGCGATCAATCTATGGCTACACCTTC.

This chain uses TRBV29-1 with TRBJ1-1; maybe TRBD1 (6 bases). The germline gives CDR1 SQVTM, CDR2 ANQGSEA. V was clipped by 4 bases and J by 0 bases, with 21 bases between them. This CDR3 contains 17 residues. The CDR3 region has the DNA TGCAGCGTTGGAGGGGAGACAGGAGACTTCATGAACACTGAAGCTTTCTTT. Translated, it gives CSVGGETGDFMNTEAFF.

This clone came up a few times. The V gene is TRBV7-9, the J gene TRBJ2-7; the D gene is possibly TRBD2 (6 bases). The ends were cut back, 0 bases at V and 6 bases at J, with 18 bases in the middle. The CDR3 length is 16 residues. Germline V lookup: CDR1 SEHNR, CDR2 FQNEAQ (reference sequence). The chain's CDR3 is CASSLAGAGTIAEQYF. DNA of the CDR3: TGTGCCAGCAGCTTAGCCGGCGCGGGAACAATCGCCGAGCAGTACTTC.

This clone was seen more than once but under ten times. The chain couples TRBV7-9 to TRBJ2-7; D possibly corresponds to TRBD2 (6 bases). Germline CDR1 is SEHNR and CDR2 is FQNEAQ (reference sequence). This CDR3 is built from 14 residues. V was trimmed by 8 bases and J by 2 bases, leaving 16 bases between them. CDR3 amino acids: CASDSGGGAYEQYF. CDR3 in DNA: TGTGCCAGCGACAGCGGAGGAGGGGCCTACGAGCAGTACTTC.

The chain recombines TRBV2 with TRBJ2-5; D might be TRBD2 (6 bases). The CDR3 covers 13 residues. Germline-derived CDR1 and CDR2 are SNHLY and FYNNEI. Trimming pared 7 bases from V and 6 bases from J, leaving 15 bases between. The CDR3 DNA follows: TGTGCCAGCAAACTGGAGGGTTTGCAGACCCAGTACTTC. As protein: CASKLEGLQTQYF.

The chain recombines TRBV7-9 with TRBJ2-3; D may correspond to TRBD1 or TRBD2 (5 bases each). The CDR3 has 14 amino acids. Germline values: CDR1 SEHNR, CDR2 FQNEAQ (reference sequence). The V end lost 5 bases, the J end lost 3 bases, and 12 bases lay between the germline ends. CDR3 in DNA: TGTGCCAGCAGCGACCGGGGCCGAACAGATACGCAGTATTTT. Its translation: CASSDRGRTDTQYF.

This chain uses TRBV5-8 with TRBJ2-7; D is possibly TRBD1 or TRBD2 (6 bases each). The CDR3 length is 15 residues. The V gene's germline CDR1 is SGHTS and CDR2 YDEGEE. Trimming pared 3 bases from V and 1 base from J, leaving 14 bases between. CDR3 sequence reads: CASSYRDSRSYEQYF. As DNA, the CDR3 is TGTGCCAGCAGCTACAGGGACTCGAGATCCTACGAGCAGTACTTC.

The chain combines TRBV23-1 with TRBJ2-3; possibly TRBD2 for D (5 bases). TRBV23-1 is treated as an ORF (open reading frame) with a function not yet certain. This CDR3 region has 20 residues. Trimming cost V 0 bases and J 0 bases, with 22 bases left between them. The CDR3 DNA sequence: TGCGCCAGCAGTCAATCGAATAGACGGGTCGCCGGGGATAGCACAGATACGCAGTATTTT. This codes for CASSQSNRRVAGDSTDTQYF.

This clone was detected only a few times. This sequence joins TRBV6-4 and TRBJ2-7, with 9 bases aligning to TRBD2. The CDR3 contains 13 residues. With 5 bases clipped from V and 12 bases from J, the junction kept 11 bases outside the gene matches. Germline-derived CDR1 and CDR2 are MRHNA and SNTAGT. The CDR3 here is CASSISSGGTLYF. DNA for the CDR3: TGTGCCAGCAGTATCAGTAGCGGGGGCACGCTGTACTTC.

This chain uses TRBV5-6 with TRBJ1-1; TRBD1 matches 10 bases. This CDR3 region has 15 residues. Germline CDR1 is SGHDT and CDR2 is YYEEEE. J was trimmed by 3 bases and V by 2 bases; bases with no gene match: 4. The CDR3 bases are TGTGCCAGCAGCTTAGTAGACAGGGGGCACACTGAAGCTTTCTTT. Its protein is CASSLVDRGHTEAFF.

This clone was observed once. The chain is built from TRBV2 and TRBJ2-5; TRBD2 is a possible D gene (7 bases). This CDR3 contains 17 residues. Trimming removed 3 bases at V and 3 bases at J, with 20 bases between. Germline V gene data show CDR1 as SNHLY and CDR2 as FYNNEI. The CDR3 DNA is TGTGCCAGCAGTGAGGGGGAGGGGGGCGCGATCAAAGAGACCCAGTACTTC. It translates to CASSEGEGGAIKETQYF.

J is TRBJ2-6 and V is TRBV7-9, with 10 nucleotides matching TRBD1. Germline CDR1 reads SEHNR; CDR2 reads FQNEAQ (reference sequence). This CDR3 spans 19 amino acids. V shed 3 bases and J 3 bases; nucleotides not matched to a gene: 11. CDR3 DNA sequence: TGTGCCAGCAGCTTCTCACCGGGACAGGGGATTCGTGGGGCCAACGTCCTGACTTTC. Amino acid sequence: CASSFSPGQGIRGANVLTF.

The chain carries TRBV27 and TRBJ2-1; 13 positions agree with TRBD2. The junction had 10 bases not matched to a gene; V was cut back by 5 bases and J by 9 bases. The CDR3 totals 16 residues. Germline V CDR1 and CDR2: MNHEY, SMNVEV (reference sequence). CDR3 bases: TGTGCCAGCAGTCTCCGGACTAGCGGGAGAGGGAGTGAGCAGTTCTTC. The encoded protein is CASSLRTSGRGSEQFF.

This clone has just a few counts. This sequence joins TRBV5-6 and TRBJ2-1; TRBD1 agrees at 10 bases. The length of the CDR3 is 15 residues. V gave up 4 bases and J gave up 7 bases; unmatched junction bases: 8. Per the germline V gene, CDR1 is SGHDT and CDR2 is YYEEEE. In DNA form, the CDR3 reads TGTGCCAGCAGCCGTTTCGGGACAGGGGCGAATGAGCAGTTCTTC. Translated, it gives CASSRFGTGANEQFF.

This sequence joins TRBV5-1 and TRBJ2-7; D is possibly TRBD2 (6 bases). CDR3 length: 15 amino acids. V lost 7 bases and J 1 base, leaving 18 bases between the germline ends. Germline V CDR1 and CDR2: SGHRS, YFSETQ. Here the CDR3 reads CASCWGVGASYEQYF. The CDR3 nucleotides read TGCGCCAGCTGCTGGGGGGTGGGAGCTTCCTACGAGCAGTACTTC.